This T cell receptor beta chain appears in the sequencing data of a study of T-cell reconstitution after alpha-beta-depleted transplantation in children. Unique molecular identifiers were built into the TCRbeta library. MiXCR, run by TCRdb on the PCR reads, gives a single entry per CDR3 protein. The sample lists some 300,000 distinct CDR3 sequences, about a tenth occurring once. This clonotype has only a few counts. Sequences were derived from PBMCs from the stem cell graft donor, sampled from the stem cell graft. The receptor was derived from a human donor who donated a stem cell graft to a child with acute lymphoblastic leukemia.

The CDR3 nucleotides read TGTGCCAGCACGCTAGCGGGAGTCAATGAGCAGTTCTTC. As protein: CASTLAGVNEQFF. The V and J genes are TRBV11-2 and TRBJ2-1; 10 bases match TRBD2. V shed 7 bases and J 6 bases; nucleotides not matched to a gene: 3. This CDR3 has 13 residues. The germline CDR1 and CDR2 sequences are SGHAT and FQNNGV.